The rows below give T cell receptor beta chains drawn from one sample of a study of T cell responses to AZD1222 COVID-19 vaccine. The data were produced by immunoSEQ multiplex PCR, yet TCRdb's version contains in-frame clones alone and is incomplete. The sample shows around 76,000 clones, 84% of them seen only once. The specimen comprised peripheral blood, sampled on day 0 of AZD1222 vaccination. The source is an adult in good health. Each CDR3 is given with its conserved first and last residue. The D gene is left open where the match is weak. The listing skips clone size in some rows; elsewhere it reads once, few, many or a size class.

D gene: NA
clone size: NA
J gene: TRBJ1-1
V gene: TRBV2
CDR3 protein: CASSESGVTEAFF
CDR3 DNA: TGTGCCAGCAGTGAATCCGGGGTCACTGAAGCTTTCTTT

D gene: TRBD1
clone size: NA
J gene: TRBJ1-2
V gene: TRBV19
CDR3 protein: CASSFLGTEHYYGYTF
CDR3 DNA: TGTGCCAGTAGTTTCCTTGGGACAGAGCACTACTATGGCTACACCTTC

D gene: NA
clone size: NA
J gene: TRBJ2-1
V gene: TRBV5-1
CDR3 protein: CASSQDQPSYNEQFF
CDR3 DNA: TGCGCCAGCAGCCAGGACCAACCCTCCTACAATGAGCAGTTCTTC

D gene: TRBD1
clone size: medium-sized
J gene: TRBJ1-1
V gene: TRBV4-3
CDR3 protein: CASSLGTGGTEAFF
CDR3 DNA: TGCGCCAGCAGCCTGGGAACAGGGGGCACTGAAGCTTTCTTT

D gene: NA
clone size: NA
J gene: TRBJ2-7
V gene: TRBV10-3
CDR3 protein: CAISPWDPTFGEQYF
CDR3 DNA: TGTGCCATCAGTCCCTGGGACCCAACTTTTGGGGAGCAGTACTTC

D gene: TRBD1
clone size: NA
J gene: TRBJ2-3
V gene: TRBV11-2
CDR3 protein: CASSFRGQGSARTDTQYF
CDR3 DNA: TGTGCCAGCAGTTTCCGGGGACAGGGGTCGGCACGGACAGATACGCAGTATTTT

D gene: TRBD1
clone size: once
J gene: TRBJ1-6
V gene: TRBV7-9
CDR3 protein: CASSLEDRTQPHF
CDR3 DNA: TGTGCCAGCAGCTTAGAGGACAGGACCCAACCCCACTTT

D gene: TRBD1
clone size: NA
J gene: TRBJ2-6
V gene: TRBV5-1
CDR3 protein: CASSSRSGTGTSGANVLTF
CDR3 DNA: TGCGCCAGCAGCTCAAGGTCCGGGACAGGGACCTCTGGGGCCAACGTCCTGACTTTC

D gene: TRBD1
clone size: once
J gene: TRBJ2-5
V gene: TRBV5-4
CDR3 protein: CASSLAGTGQETQYF
CDR3 DNA: TGTGCCAGCAGCTTGGCGGGGACAGGGCAAGAGACCCAGTACTTC

D gene: NA
clone size: NA
J gene: TRBJ1-2
V gene: TRBV21-1
CDR3 protein: CASSNASRGRNYGYTF
CDR3 DNA: TGTGCCAGCAGTAACGCATCCCGGGGGAGGAACTATGGCTACACCTTC

D gene: NA
clone size: NA
J gene: TRBJ2-7
V gene: TRBV23-1
CDR3 protein: CASTFILRAYEQYF
CDR3 DNA: TGCGCCAGCACTTTTATCCTGAGGGCCTACGAGCAGTACTTC

D gene: NA
clone size: NA
J gene: TRBJ2-3
V gene: TRBV5-1
CDR3 protein: CASSLEGRADTDTQYF
CDR3 DNA: TGCGCCAGCAGCTTGGAAGGCAGAGCCGACACAGATACGCAGTATTTT

D gene: NA
clone size: NA
J gene: TRBJ2-5
V gene: TRBV27
CDR3 protein: CASTARGRETQYF
CDR3 DNA: TGTGCCAGCACAGCCAGGGGTAGGGAGACCCAGTACTTC

D gene: TRBD2
clone size: NA
J gene: TRBJ2-5
V gene: TRBV19
CDR3 protein: CASSGRVGYQETQYF
CDR3 DNA: TGTGCCAGTAGTGGGAGGGTAGGTTACCAAGAGACCCAGTACTTC

D gene: NA
clone size: few
J gene: TRBJ2-7
V gene: TRBV9
CDR3 protein: CASSPRLGTYEQYF
CDR3 DNA: TGTGCCAGCAGCCCGCGTCTAGGGACCTACGAGCAGTACTTC

D gene: TRBD2
clone size: NA
J gene: TRBJ2-5
V gene: TRBV19
CDR3 protein: CAAASGGEETQYF
CDR3 DNA: TGTGCCGCGGCTAGCGGGGGGGAAGAGACCCAGTACTTC

D gene: NA
clone size: NA
J gene: TRBJ2-7
V gene: TRBV6-4
CDR3 protein: CASSEAQPLYEQYF
CDR3 DNA: TGTGCCAGCAGTGAGGCTCAGCCCCTCTACGAGCAGTACTTC